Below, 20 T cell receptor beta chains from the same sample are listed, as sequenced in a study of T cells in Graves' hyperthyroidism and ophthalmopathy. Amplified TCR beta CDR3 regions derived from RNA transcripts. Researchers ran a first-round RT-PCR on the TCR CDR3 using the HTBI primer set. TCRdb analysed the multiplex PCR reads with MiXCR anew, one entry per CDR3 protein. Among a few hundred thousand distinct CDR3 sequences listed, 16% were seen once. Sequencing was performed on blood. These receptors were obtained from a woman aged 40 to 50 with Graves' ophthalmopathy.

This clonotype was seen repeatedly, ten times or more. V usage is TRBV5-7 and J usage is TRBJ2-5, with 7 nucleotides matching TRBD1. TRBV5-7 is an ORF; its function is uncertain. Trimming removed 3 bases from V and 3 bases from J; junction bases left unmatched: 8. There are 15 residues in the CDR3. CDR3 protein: CASSSRDRDKETQYF. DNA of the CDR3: TGTGCCAGCAGCTCCCGGGACAGAGACAAAGAGACCCAGTACTTC.

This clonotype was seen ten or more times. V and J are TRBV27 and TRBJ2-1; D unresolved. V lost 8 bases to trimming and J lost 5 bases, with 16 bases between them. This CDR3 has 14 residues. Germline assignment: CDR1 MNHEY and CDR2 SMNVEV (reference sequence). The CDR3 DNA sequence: TGTGCCAGCGCGTTTGGTAAACCGAACAATGAGCAGTTCTTC. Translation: CASAFGKPNNEQFF.

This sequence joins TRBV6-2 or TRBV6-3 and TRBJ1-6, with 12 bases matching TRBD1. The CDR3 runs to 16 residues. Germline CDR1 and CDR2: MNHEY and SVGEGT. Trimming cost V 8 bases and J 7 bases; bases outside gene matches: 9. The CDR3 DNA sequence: TGTGCCAGCCAGTCGCCGGGACAGGGGGCGAATTCACCCCTCCACTTT. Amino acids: CASQSPGQGANSPLHF.

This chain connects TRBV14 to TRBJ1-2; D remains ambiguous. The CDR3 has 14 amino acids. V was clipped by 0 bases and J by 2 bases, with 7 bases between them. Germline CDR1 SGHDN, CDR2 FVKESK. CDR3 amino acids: CASSQDFGNYGYTF. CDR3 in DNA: TGTGCCAGCAGCCAAGATTTCGGAAACTATGGCTACACCTTC.

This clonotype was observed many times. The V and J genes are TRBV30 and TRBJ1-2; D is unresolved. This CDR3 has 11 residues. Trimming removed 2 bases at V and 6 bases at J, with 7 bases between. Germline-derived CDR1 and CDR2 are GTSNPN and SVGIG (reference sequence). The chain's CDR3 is CAWSRANGYTF. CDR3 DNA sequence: TGTGCCTGGAGTAGGGCCAATGGCTACACCTTC.

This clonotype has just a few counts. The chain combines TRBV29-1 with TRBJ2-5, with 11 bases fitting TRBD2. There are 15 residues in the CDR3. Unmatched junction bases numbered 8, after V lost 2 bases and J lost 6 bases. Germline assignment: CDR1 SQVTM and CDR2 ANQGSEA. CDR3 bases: TGCAGCGTTGAATTTGGGACTAGCGGTGGTCAGACCCAGTACTTC. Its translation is CSVEFGTSGGQTQYF.

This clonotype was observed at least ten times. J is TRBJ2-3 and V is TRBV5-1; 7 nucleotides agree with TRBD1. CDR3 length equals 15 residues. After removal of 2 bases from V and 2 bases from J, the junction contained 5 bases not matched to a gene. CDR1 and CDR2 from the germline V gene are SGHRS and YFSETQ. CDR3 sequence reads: CASSLSGQSTDTQYF. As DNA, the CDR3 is TGCGCCAGCAGCTTATCGGGACAGTCCACAGATACGCAGTATTTT.

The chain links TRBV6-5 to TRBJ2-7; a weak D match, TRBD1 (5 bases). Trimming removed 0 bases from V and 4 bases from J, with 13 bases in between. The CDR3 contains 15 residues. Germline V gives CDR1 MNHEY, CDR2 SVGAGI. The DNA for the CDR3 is TGTGCCAGCAGTTACTCCAGGGAAGTTGGGTACGAGCAGTACTTC. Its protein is CASSYSREVGYEQYF.

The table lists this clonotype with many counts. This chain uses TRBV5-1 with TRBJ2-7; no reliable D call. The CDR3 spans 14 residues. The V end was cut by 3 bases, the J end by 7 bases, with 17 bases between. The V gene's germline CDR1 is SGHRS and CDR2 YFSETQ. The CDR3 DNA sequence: TGCGCCAGCAGCTCGGACGGATATTCTCGGGAGCAGTACTTC. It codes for CASSSDGYSREQYF.

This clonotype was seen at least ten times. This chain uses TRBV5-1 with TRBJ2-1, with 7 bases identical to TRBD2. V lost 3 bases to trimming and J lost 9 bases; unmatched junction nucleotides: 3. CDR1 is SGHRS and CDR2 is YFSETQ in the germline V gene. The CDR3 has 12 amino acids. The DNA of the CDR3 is TGCGCCAGCAGCTCCCCGGGGGGTGAGCAGTTCTTC. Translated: CASSSPGGEQFF.

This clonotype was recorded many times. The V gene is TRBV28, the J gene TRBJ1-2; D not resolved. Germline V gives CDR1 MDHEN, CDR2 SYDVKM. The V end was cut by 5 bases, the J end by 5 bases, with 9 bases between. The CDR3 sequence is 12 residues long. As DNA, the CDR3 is TGTGCCAGCAGTCCTTCCTGGTATGGCTACACCTTC. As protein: CASSPSWYGYTF.

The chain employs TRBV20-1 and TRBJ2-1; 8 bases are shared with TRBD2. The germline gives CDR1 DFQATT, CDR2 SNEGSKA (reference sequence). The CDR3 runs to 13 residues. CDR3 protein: CTASLAGLVEQFF. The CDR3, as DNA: TGCACGGCCTCCTTAGCGGGATTGGTTGAGCAGTTCTTC.

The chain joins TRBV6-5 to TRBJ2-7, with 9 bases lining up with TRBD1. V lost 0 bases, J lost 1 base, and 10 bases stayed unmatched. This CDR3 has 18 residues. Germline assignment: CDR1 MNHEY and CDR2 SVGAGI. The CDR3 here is CASSYSDRQGVPSYEQYF. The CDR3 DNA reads TGTGCCAGCAGTTACTCTGATCGACAGGGGGTCCCTTCCTACGAGCAGTACTTC.

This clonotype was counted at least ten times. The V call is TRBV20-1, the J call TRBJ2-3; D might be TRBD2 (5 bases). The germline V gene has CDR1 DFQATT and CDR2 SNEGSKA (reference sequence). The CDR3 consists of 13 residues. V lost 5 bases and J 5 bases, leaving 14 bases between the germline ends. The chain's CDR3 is CSAGSGRVDTQYF. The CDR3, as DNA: TGCAGTGCTGGGAGTGGGAGAGTAGATACGCAGTATTTT.

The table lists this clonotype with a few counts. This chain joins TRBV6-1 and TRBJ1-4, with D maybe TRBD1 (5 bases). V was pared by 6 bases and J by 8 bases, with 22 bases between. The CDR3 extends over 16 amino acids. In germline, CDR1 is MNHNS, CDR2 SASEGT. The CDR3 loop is CASSQRGVDPWEKLFF. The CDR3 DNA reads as TGTGCCAGCAGCCAACGAGGGGTCGATCCCTGGGAAAAACTGTTTTTT.

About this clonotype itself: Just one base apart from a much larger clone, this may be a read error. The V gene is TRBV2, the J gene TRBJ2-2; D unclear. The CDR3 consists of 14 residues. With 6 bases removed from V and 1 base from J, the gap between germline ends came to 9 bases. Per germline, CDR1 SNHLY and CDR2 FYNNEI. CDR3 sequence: CASRVTVNTGELFF. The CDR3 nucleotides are TGTGCCAGCAGGGTGACGGTGAACACCGGGGAGCTGTTTTTT.

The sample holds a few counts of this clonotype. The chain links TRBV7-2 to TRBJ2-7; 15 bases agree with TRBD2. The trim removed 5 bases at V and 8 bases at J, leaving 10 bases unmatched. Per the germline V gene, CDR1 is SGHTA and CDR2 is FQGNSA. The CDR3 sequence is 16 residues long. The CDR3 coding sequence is TGTGCCAGCAGCCCCAGGGGGGGACTAGCGGGGGGAAAGCAGTACTTC. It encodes CASSPRGGLAGGKQYF.

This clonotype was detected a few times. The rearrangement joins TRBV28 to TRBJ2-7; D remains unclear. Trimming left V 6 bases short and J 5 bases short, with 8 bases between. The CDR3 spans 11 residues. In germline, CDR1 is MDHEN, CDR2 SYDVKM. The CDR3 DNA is TGTGCCAGCAGCTCCGTCCACGAGCAGTACTTC. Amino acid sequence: CASSSVHEQYF.

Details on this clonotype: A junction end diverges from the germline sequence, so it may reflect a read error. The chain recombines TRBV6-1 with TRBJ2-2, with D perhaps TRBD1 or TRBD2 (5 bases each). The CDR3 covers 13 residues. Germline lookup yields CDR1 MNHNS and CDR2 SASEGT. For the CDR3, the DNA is TGTACCAGCAGGACACTAGGTGCCGGGGAGCTGTTTTTT. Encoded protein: CTSRTLGAGELFF.

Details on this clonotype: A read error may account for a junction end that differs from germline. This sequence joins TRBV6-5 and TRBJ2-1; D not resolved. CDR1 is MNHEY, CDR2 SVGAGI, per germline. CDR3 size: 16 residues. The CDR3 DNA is TGCGCCAGCAGTAACTCCTTCAAATCAGGCGGTAATGAGCAGTTCTTC. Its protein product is CASSNSFKSGGNEQFF.